This TCR beta chain derives from a study of T cell repertoires in aging, cancer and after chemotherapy. Overall study context: Donors were grouped into six age bands spanning 30 or younger through 70 or older. Study observations and caveats: In healthy donors, age-related TCR diversity loss mainly reflected lost richness. Across the chemotherapy interval, each cancer cohort showed higher median generation probability, suggesting thymic rebound. Lymphoid organ infiltration in hematological cancer patients may impair thymic emigration or peripheral T cell expansion.

Amplification of TCR beta used genomic DNA extracted from peripheral blood. CDR3 size: 15 residues. V lost 4 bases to trimming and J lost 2 bases; unmatched junction nucleotides: 8. Germline loops: CDR1 MGHRA, CDR2 YSYEKL. TRB rearrangements spanning V, D and J were amplified using mixed TRB-A/B primers. TCRdb re-called the multiplex PCR reads with MiXCR, one entry per CDR3 protein. This table has around 2,500 distinct CDR3 sequences, over 40% appearing once. Details on this clonotype: Its antigen remains unknown.

V and J are TRBV4-1 and TRBJ2-7, with 7 bases identical to TRBD1. This TCR was sampled from a human donor with a blood cancer. The donor label of this sample is uncertain. The sequenced sample was blood. The CDR3 nucleotides read TGCGCCAGCAGCCCCGGGGACAGTCTGGCCTACGAGCAGTACTTC. Amino acids: CASSPGDSLAYEQYF.